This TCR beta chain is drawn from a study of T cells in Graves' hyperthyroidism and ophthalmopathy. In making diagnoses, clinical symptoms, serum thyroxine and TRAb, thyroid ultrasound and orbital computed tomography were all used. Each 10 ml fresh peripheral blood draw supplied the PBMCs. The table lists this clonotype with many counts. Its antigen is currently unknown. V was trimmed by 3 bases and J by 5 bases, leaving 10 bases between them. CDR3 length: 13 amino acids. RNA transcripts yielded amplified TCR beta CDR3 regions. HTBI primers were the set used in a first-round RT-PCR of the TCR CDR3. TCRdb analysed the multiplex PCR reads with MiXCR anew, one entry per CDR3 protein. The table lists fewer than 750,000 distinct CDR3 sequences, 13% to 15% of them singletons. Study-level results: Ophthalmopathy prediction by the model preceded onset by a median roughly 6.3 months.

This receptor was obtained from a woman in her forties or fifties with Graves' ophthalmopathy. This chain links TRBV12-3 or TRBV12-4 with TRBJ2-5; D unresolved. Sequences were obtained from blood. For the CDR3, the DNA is TGTGCCAGCAGTTTTACCCGCACGGAGACCCAGTACTTC. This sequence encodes CASSFTRTETQYF.